This T cell receptor (beta chain) was recovered during a study of OX40 agonist ivuxolimab in advanced cancers. The assay was immunoSEQ multiplex PCR, and TCRdb's table has in-frame clones only and misses some. This table holds roughly 100,000 clones, about 96% found once. This specimen consisted of CD4+ or CD8+ T cells sorted from blood, obtained in a trial of the OX40 agonist ivuxolimab. The origin of this receptor is an adult with an advanced solid tumor such as melanoma, head and neck, liver or kidney cancer.

The CDR3: CATSPRTGEHYGYTF. In nucleotides, the CDR3 is TGTGCCACCAGCCCTCGGACAGGGGAACACTATGGCTACACCTTC. V gene TRBV15 combines with J gene TRBJ1-2; 9 bases map to TRBD1. Germline trimming cut 5 bases from V and 3 bases from J; bases unmatched to any gene: 7. Germline CDR1 is LNHNV and CDR2 is YYDKDF (reference sequence). This CDR3 comprises 15 residues.